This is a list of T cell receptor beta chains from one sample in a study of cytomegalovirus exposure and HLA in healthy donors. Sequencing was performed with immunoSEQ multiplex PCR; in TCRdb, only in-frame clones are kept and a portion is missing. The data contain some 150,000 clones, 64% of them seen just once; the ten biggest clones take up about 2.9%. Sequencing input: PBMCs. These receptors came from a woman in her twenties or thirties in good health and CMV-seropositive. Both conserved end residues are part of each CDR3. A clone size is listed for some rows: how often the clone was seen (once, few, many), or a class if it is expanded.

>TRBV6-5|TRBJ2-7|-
CASSYEQGGREQYF
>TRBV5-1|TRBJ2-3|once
CASRFGLVGDTQYF
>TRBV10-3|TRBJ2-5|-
CAISDGQAGETQYF
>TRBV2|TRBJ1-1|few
CASIVDRAGTEAFF
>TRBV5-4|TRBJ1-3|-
CASSLDLVGNTIYF
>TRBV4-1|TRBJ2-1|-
CASSHRAGLLEYNEQFF
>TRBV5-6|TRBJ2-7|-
CASSFDSSYEQYF
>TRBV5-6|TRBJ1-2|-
CASSLLEGRGYTF
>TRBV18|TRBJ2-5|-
CASSPGRETQYF
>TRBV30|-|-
CAWSEAGGWNEQFF
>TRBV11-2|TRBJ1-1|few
CASSLGGSFEAFF
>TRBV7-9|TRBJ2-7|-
CASSLVASGKEQYF
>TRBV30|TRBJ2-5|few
CAWSSLGTGRETQYF
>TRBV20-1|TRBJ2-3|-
CSASMTGTQYF
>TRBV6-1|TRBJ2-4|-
CASRGASRDIQYF
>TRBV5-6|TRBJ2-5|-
CASSWNRGSQLGQETQYF
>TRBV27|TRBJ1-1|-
CASSRLDRENTEAFF
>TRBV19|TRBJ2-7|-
CASSTGTDSSYEQYF
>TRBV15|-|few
CATSRPPGQGLPREQYF
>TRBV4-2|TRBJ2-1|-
CASSRGTSGTNEQFF
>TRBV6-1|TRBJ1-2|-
CASEWGTYGYTF
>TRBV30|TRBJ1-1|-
CAWISGQGWPEAFF
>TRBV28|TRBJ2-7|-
CASSSTYEQYF
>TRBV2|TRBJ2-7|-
CASRLLTFEAGVVYEQYF
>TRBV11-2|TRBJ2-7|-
CASSRSPGRYEQYF
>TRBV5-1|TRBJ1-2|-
CASSLSQGNYGYTF
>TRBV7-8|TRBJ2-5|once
CASSFGETQYF
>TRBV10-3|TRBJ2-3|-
CAISVGQGGGDTQYF
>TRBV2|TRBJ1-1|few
CASSPRTGQNTEAFF
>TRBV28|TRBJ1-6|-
CASSLTGTLRGNSPLHF
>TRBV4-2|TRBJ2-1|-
CASSPNGNEQFF
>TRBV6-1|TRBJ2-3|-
CASSLQGADTQYF
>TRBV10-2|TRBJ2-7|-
CATRVEMGEQYF
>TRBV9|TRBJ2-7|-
CASSAGTQSYEQYF
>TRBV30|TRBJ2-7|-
CAWGGGVEQYF
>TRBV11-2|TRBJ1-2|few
CASSLGGGTLGYTF
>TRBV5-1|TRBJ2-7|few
CASSFNRAGYEQYF
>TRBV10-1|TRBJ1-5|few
CASSVRLVWTGRDQPQHF
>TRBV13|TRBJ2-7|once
CASSLGRTVAGAAEQYF
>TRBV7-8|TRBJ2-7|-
CASSLAARGAEQYF
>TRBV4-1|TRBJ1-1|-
CASSRYRGNTEAFF
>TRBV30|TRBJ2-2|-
CAWSPLGGGELFF
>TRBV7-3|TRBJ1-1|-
CASSLGGDTEAFF
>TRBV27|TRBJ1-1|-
CASSPGTVNTEAFF
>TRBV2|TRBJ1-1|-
CASSEELTNTEAFF
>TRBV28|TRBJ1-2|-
CASSLGQGAYGYTF
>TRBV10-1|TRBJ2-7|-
CASPGTSGSYYEQYF
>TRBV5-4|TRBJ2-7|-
CASSPGTSGRVYEQYF
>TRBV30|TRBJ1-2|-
CAWSVGGTYGYTF
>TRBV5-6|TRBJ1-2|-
CASSRYLGVYGYTF
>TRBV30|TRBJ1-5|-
CACKQGTNQPQHF
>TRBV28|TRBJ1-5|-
CASSLLTGGDQPQHF
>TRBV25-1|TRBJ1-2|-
CASSASGLYGYTF
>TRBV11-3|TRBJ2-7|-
CASSFNTAYEQYF
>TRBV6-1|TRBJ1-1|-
CASSEAIGVGTEAFF
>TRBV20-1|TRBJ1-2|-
CSASPGGDRAF
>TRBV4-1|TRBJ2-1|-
CASSQPSSGGAYEQFF
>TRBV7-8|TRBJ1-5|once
CASSLVTGGRQPQHF
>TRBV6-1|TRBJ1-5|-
CASSVLEGNQPQHF
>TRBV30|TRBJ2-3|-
CAWSVRGDTQYF